Listed below are T cell receptor beta chains from one sample, sequenced in a study of spatial heterogeneity in lung cancer. TCRdb itself ran the 5' RACE reads through MiXCR, one entry per CDR3 protein. The sample yields about 13,000 distinct CDR3 sequences, about 3.8% seen once. The sequences come from PBMCs, collected at surgery. All receptors come from a male donor with early-stage non-small cell lung cancer. Each CDR3 is given with its conserved first and last residue. The order of the fields is J gene, D gene, clone size, V gene, CDR3 DNA, CDR3 protein. A D gene is named only where the DNA matches it firmly. Clone size is not always given. Where it is, it says once, few, many or a class for expanded clones.

>TRBJ1-2|-|many|TRBV19
TGTGCCAGTAGACCGGACAGCTATGGCTACACCTTC
CASRPDSYGYTF
>TRBJ2-5|TRBD2|many|TRBV9
TGTGCCAGCAGCGTACTAGCGGGAGGGCCGGGGGAGACCCAGTACTTC
CASSVLAGGPGETQYF
>TRBJ2-2|TRBD1|many|TRBV20-1
TGCAGTGCTGTAAGGGACAGGAAAGCCGGGGAGCTGTTTTTT
CSAVRDRKAGELFF
>TRBJ1-2|-|many|TRBV19
TGTGCCAGTAGTATGAGCGTCGGCTACACCTTC
CASSMSVGYTF
>TRBJ2-7|-|many|TRBV25-1
TGTGCCAGCAGTATTCTCGGCTCCTACGAGCAGTACTTC
CASSILGSYEQYF
>TRBJ2-5|-|many|TRBV7-8
TGTGCCAGCAGCAGGAACCCCGGGCAGACCCAGTACTTC
CASSRNPGQTQYF
>TRBJ2-7|TRBD2|few|TRBV19
TGTGCCAGTAGTGGACTAGCGGGAGTCTACGAGCAGTACTTC
CASSGLAGVYEQYF
>TRBJ2-2|TRBD1|many|TRBV5-1
TGCGCCAGCAGCCGCGGGACAGGGGGCGAAAGCGGGGAGCTGTTTTTT
CASSRGTGGESGELFF
>TRBJ2-3|-|-|TRBV11-2
TGTGCCAGCAGCTTAGAGGGGGCAACGCAGTATTTT
CASSLEGATQYF
>TRBJ2-6|-|many|TRBV2
TGTGCCAGCAGTGCTGGGGCCAACGTCCTGACTTTC
CASSAGANVLTF
>TRBJ2-5|TRBD2|many|TRBV18
TGTGCCAGCTCATTGGGACTAGCGGGAGAAGGGGAGACCCAGTACTTC
CASSLGLAGEGETQYF
>TRBJ1-2|TRBD1|many|TRBV24-1
TGTGCCACCAGTGTTTCAACAGGGGATGGCTACACCTTC
CATSVSTGDGYTF
>TRBJ2-1|TRBD2|medium-sized|TRBV7-9
TGTGCCAGCAGCCCCCGACTAGCGGGATCCTACAATGAGCAGTTCTTC
CASSPRLAGSYNEQFF
>TRBJ1-3|TRBD1|few|TRBV4-2
TGTGCCAGCAGCCAAGAGCCACAGGGGGGAACTGGAAACACCATATATTTT
CASSQEPQGGTGNTIYF
>TRBJ2-1|-|few|TRBV27
TGTGCCAGCAGTCTAGTGCGCGGCAATGAGCAGTTCTTC
CASSLVRGNEQFF
>TRBJ2-3|-|many|TRBV4-1
TGCGCCAGCAGCCAAGCGCTGGGGACTAGCACAGATACGCAGTATTTT
CASSQALGTSTDTQYF
>TRBJ2-1|-|few|TRBV21-1
TGTGCCAGCAGCAAAGGGCTCCCAGGGGCCTACAATGAGCAGTTCTTC
CASSKGLPGAYNEQFF
>TRBJ2-3|-|many|TRBV6-5
TGTGCCAGCACCGGGCCAGATACGCAGTATTTT
CASTGPDTQYF
>TRBJ1-1|-|many|TRBV5-1
TGCGCCAGCAGCCCGGACTCTCAACAGGGAGCTTTCTTT
CASSPDSQQGAFF
>TRBJ1-1|-|many|TRBV7-9
TGTGCCAGCAGCCCACAGAAGAACACTGAAGCTTTCTTT
CASSPQKNTEAFF
>TRBJ2-3|-|many|TRBV9
TGTGCCAGCAGCGTCTACGCCCGGGATACGCAGTATTTT
CASSVYARDTQYF
>TRBJ2-7|-|few|TRBV7-3
TGTGCCAGCAGCTTAGCCAGGAGATACGAGCAGTACTTC
CASSLARRYEQYF
>TRBJ2-3|TRBD1|many|TRBV6-6
TGTGCCAGCAGTAGGACAGGGCATAGCACAGATACGCAGTATTTT
CASSRTGHSTDTQYF
>TRBJ2-1|-|many|TRBV28
TGTGCCAGCAGTTTGAGGCTCCCACAGTTCTTC
CASSLRLPQFF
>TRBJ2-7|TRBD1|many|TRBV9
TGTGCCAGCAGCGGGGACAGCTCCTACGAGCAGTACTTC
CASSGDSSYEQYF